The clone carrying this TCR beta chain was picked up a small number of times. Its matching antigen is unknown. The sequenced template was cDNA made from the entire isolated RNA. Using immunoSEQ multiplex PCR, the repertoire was profiled, and TCRdb retains in-frame clones only, with some absent. Of roughly 260,000 clones in the sample, about a tenth were seen once. This entry is derived from a study of beta chain features in type 1 diabetes. Study-wide points: Shorter TCRB CDR3s, moderately but significantly so, were found in Type 1 diabetes patients in all four CD4+ subsets. Since sequencing was performed on cDNA, cells with high TCR expression could be over-represented.

Trimming pared 5 bases from V and 4 bases from J, leaving 5 bases between. Germline V CDR1 and CDR2: SEHNR, FQNEAQ (reference sequence). CDR3 length: 11 amino acids. V is TRBV7-9 and J is TRBJ1-2; D is uncertain. This receptor was taken from a man aged 25-40 years with type 1 diabetes. The sequencing sample was made of naive CD4+ T cells from blood. The DNA for the CDR3 is TGTGCCAGCAGCCTTAGCTATGGCTACACCTTC. Its translation: CASSLSYGYTF.